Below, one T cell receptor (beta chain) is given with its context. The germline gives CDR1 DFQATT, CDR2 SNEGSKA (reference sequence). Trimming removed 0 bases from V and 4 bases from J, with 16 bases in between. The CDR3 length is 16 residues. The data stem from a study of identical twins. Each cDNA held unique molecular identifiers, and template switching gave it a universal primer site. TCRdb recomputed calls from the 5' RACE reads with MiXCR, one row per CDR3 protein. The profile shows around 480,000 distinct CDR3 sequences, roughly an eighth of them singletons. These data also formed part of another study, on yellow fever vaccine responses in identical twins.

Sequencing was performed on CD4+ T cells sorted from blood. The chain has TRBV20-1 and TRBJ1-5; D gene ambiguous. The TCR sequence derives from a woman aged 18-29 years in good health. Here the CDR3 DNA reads TGCAGTGCTAGAGAGTCCGGGGTCTCGTGGAATCAGCCCCAGCATTTT. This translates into CSARESGVSWNQPQHF.